Presented here are 27 T cell receptor beta chains from one specimen sequenced in a study of beta chain features in type 1 diabetes. The study reverse transcribed the entire isolated RNA, so it sequenced expressed TCRB transcripts. Libraries were prepared by immunoSEQ multiplex PCR; TCRdb keeps only in-frame clonotypes and omits some of them. The table shows 250,000 to 350,000 clones, with 14% occurring only once. Source material: central memory CD4+ T cells from blood. All receptors derive from a man between 25 and 39 years old in good health.

Only a few counts were recorded for this clone. CDR3 sequence reads: CASLPGTNTGELFF. The DNA for the CDR3 is TGTGCCAGCCTCCCTGGCACGAACACCGGGGAGCTGTTTTTT. The chain carries TRBV5-5 and TRBJ2-2, with D unresolved. Germline V gene lookup returns CDR1 SGHKS and CDR2 YYEKEE (reference sequence). The CDR3 spans 14 residues. Trimming stripped 7 bases from V and 0 bases from J, with 10 bases between.

This clone came up many times. This rearrangement joins TRBV5-5 to TRBJ2-3; D uncertain. CDR1 and CDR2 from the germline V gene are SGHKS and YYEKEE (reference sequence). This CDR3 region has 11 residues. Trimming pared 0 bases from V and 8 bases from J, leaving 4 bases between. CDR3 bases: TGTGCCAGCAGCTTGGGCCTTACGCAGTATTTT. Translated, it gives CASSLGLTQYF. Full variable domain (missing parts from reference TRBV5-5 and TRBJ2-3): DAGVTQSPTHLIKTRGQQVTLRCSPISGHKSVSWYQQVLGQGPQFIFQYYEKEERGRGNFPDRFSARQFPNYSSELNVNALLLGDSALYLCASSLGLTQYFGPGTRLTVL.

V and J are TRBV9 and TRBJ2-1, with D perhaps being TRBD1 or TRBD2 (9 bases each). The CDR3 extends over 17 amino acids. Germline V gene sequence: CDR1 SGDLS, CDR2 YYNGEE. Trimming took off 0 bases at V and 4 bases at J, with 17 bases between the two ends. The chain's CDR3 is CASSVGGGDRAYNEQFF. The CDR3, as DNA: TGTGCCAGCAGCGTAGGCGGGGGGGACAGGGCATACAATGAGCAGTTCTTC.

The chain uses TRBV5-6 and TRBJ2-1; the D gene is possibly TRBD2 (5 bases). V shed 4 bases and J shed 9 bases, with 11 bases lying between them. The CDR3 totals 12 residues. In germline, CDR1 is SGHDT, CDR2 YYEEEE. This CDR3 is CASSNRRGEQFF. DNA of the CDR3: TGTGCCAGCAGCAACCGACGGGGTGAGCAGTTCTTC.

J is TRBJ2-1 and V is TRBV4-2, with 9 bases fitting TRBD2. This CDR3 is built from 16 residues. V was clipped by 1 base and J by 2 bases; unmatched bases: 3. Germline V CDR1 and CDR2: LGHNA, YNFKEQ. CDR3 in DNA: TGTGCCAGCAGCCAAGTCCCTAGCGGGACCTACAATGAGCAGTTCTTC. This gives the protein CASSQVPSGTYNEQFF.

This rearrangement joins TRBV6-1 to TRBJ1-2, with a weak D call TRBD1 (5 bases). The CDR3 loop spans 13 amino acids. Looked up from germline, CDR1 is MNHNS and CDR2 is SASEGT. V lost 3 bases and J 4 bases, leaving 9 bases between the germline ends. The CDR3 DNA sequence: TGTGCCAGCAGTGACAGACAGCCCTATGGCTACACCTTC. Its translation is CASSDRQPYGYTF.

The V gene is TRBV7-9, the J gene TRBJ2-5, with D tentatively TRBD1 (6 bases). The DNA end favors TRBJ2-7, so the J call may be wrong. CDR1 SEHNR and CDR2 FQNEAQ come from the germline V gene (reference sequence). This CDR3 is built from 14 residues. The CDR3 region has the DNA TGTGCCAGCAGCTTCCGGACAGAGAGCTACGAGCAGTACTTC. It translates to CASSFRTESYEQYF.

This clone was seen many times. The chain links TRBV5-4 to TRBJ2-1; D might be TRBD2 (6 bases). In germline, CDR1 is SGHNT, CDR2 YYREEE (reference sequence). Trimming removed 2 bases at V and 10 bases at J, with 10 bases between. The CDR3 covers 12 residues. The CDR3 nucleotides are TGTGCCAGCAGCTTCGGAGGGGAAGAGCAGTTCTTC. Amino acid sequence: CASSFGGEEQFF.

This clone was seen repeatedly, ten times or more. CDR3 DNA sequence: TGTGCCAGCAGCTTAGAGCAAAATACCTACGAGCAGTACGTC. It codes for CASSLEQNTYEQYV. The chain has TRBV11-2 and TRBJ2-7; no firm D call. Trimming removed 0 bases at V and 2 bases at J, with 8 bases between. This CDR3 region has 14 residues. Germline V gives CDR1 SGHAT, CDR2 FQNNGV.

The chain couples TRBV6-5 to TRBJ1-1; D might be TRBD1 (6 bases). This CDR3 region has 16 residues. The V end was cut by 4 bases, the J end by 4 bases, with 19 bases between. Germline V gene sequence: CDR1 MNHEY, CDR2 SVGAGI. The CDR3 bases are TGTGCCAGCAGTTGGGACACCCCCCGAGAGGGCACTGAAGCTTTCTTT. Translated: CASSWDTPREGTEAFF.

This clone was counted between two and nine times. The rearrangement links TRBV7-9 to TRBJ1-3; D is uncertain. CDR3 length equals 17 residues. The ends were cut back, 1 base at V and 1 base at J, with 14 bases in the middle. Germline CDR1 is SEHNR and CDR2 is FQNEAQ (reference sequence). CDR3: CASSLEFHKISGNTIYF. In DNA form, the CDR3 reads TGTGCCAGCAGCTTAGAATTTCATAAGATTTCTGGAAACACCATATATTTT.

The table lists this clone with a few counts. The chain is built from TRBV21-1 and TRBJ2-7; TRBD1, the D gene given by the table, was not confirmed from the DNA. TRBV21-1 is deemed a pseudogene. The CDR3 totals 12 residues. The CDR3 DNA reads as TGTGCCCCCAACAGGGGAAATTACGAGCAGTACGTC. This translates into CAPNRGNYEQYV.

This clone was observed at least ten times. This sequence joins TRBV5-4 and TRBJ2-1; 8 nucleotides line up with TRBD2. Germline-derived CDR1 and CDR2 are SGHNT and YYREEE (reference sequence). Unmatched junction bases numbered 6, after V lost 4 bases and J lost 3 bases. This CDR3 spans 15 amino acids. CDR3: CASSDGTSGYNEQFF. DNA of the CDR3: TGTGCCAGCAGCGATGGGACTAGTGGCTACAATGAGCAGTTCTTC.

This clone was seen only a few times. The rearrangement joins TRBV18 to TRBJ1-5; 8 nucleotides line up with TRBD1. This CDR3 is 15 amino acids long. The junction had 8 bases not matched to a gene; V was cut back by 6 bases and J by 4 bases. The V gene's germline CDR1 is KGHSH and CDR2 LQKENI. The CDR3 nucleotides read TGTGCCAGCTCTCCCGGGACAGGAAATAATCAGCCCCAGCATTTT. Its translation is CASSPGTGNNQPQHF.

This clone occurred a few times. V gene TRBV9 combines with J gene TRBJ2-5; D is possibly TRBD1 (5 bases). CDR3 size: 13 residues. Trimming took off 2 bases at V and 5 bases at J, with 10 bases between the two ends. The germline CDR1 and CDR2 sequences are SGDLS and YYNGEE. The CDR3 region is CASSVQGWETQYF. CDR3 sequence (DNA): TGTGCCAGCAGCGTCCAGGGTTGGGAGACCCAGTACTTC.

The gene calls are TRBV10-3 and TRBJ1-3, with 7 bases lining up with TRBD1. V was clipped by 10 bases and J by 4 bases; unmatched bases: 10. The germline V gene encodes CDR1 ENHRY and CDR2 SYGVKD. The CDR3 extends over 14 amino acids. CDR3 nucleotides: TGTGCCACCTTTGACAGGGACCGAGGAAACACCATATATTTT. Residues: CATFDRDRGNTIYF.

The rearrangement links TRBV7-9 to TRBJ1-1; D is undetermined. Per the germline V gene, CDR1 is SEHNR and CDR2 is FQNEAQ (reference sequence). The germline V and J ends were trimmed by 1 base and 0 bases, with 12 bases remaining between them. This CDR3 region has 16 residues. CDR3: CASSLGWGYMNTEAFF. The CDR3 DNA is TGTGCCAGCAGCTTAGGATGGGGTTACATGAACACTGAAGCTTTCTTT.

V usage is TRBV7-7 and J usage is TRBJ2-2, with D unclear. The V and J ends lost 2 bases and 8 bases respectively, with 9 bases between them. CDR3 length equals 13 residues. CDR1 is SSHAT and CDR2 is FNYEAQ in the germline V gene (reference sequence). The CDR3 region is CASSLKLRGELFF. DNA for the CDR3: TGTGCCAGCAGCTTAAAATTGCGGGGGGAGCTGTTTTTT.

J is TRBJ2-1 and V is TRBV4-3, with 9 bases identical to TRBD2. The CDR3 has 15 amino acids. Germline trimming cut 0 bases from V and 8 bases from J; bases unmatched to any gene: 5. Germline CDR1 reads LGHNA; CDR2 reads YSLEER. CDR3 region: CASSQDMGLAYEQFF. The CDR3 DNA is TGCGCCAGCAGCCAAGATATGGGACTAGCATATGAGCAGTTCTTC.

This clone was counted only a few times. J is TRBJ2-1 and V is TRBV9; D is undetermined. The germline V gene has CDR1 SGDLS and CDR2 YYNGEE. Trimming left V 0 bases short and J 6 bases short, with 4 bases between. The length of the CDR3 is 12 residues. This chain's CDR3 is CASSVAGNEQFF. CDR3 nucleotide sequence: TGTGCCAGCAGCGTAGCTGGCAATGAGCAGTTCTTC. Filled out from reference TRBV9 and TRBJ2-1, the complete variable domain reads DSGVTQTPKHLITATGQRVTLRCSPRSGDLSVYWYQQSLDQGLQFLIQYYNGEERAKGNILERFSAQQFPDLHSELNLSSLELGDSALYFCASSVAGNEQFFGPGTRLTVL.

The V gene is TRBV4-1, the J gene TRBJ2-7; 15 bases match TRBD2. Germline CDR1 and CDR2: MGHRA and YSYEKL. The CDR3 consists of 15 residues. The junction had 7 bases not matched to a gene; V was cut back by 4 bases and J by 9 bases. CDR3 coding DNA: TGCGCCAGCAGCCGGACTAGCGGGGGGGTAGTGCTGCAGTACTTC. It specifies CASSRTSGGVVLQYF.

As regards this clone: The sample contains more than one DNA sequence encoding this CDR3. This sequence joins TRBV19 and TRBJ1-5; TRBD1 matches at 12 bases. The V gene end was trimmed by 5 bases and the J gene end by 7 bases; junction bases not matched to a gene: 3. The CDR3 totals 14 residues. Germline CDR1 reads LNHDA; CDR2 reads SQIVND (reference sequence). CDR3 region: CASSGTGGRQPQHF. CDR3 nucleotide sequence: TGTGCCAGTAGTGGGACAGGGGGCCGGCAGCCCCAGCATTTT.

This clone has more than one count but fewer than ten. The chain employs TRBV7-2 and TRBJ1-6; D is undetermined. The CDR3 consists of 16 residues. V was cut by 0 bases and J by 7 bases, with 13 bases left in between. Looked up from germline, CDR1 is SGHTA and CDR2 is FQGNSA. CDR3 amino acids: CASSLAGYRVNSPLHF. CDR3 bases: TGTGCCAGCAGCTTAGCGGGCTATCGAGTAAATTCACCCCTCCACTTT.

The chain links TRBV6-5 to TRBJ2-6; D possibly corresponds to TRBD2 (6 bases). The germline V gene has CDR1 MNHEY and CDR2 SVGAGI. CDR3 size: 16 residues. V lost 3 bases, J lost 2 bases, and 11 bases lay in between. CDR3 residues: CASSYAGQAGANVLTF. The CDR3 DNA sequence: TGTGCCAGCAGTTATGCGGGGCAGGCTGGGGCCAACGTCCTGACTTTC.

This clone turned up a few times. This chain joins TRBV5-4 and TRBJ2-5; 8 nucleotides agree with TRBD1. The length of the CDR3 is 14 residues. CDR1 SGHNT and CDR2 YYREEE come from the germline V gene (reference sequence). The ends lost 2 bases at V and 5 bases at J; junction bases unmatched: 5. CDR3 coding DNA: TGTGCCAGCAGCTTACAGGGGGTGATGGAGACCCAGTACTTC. This encodes CASSLQGVMETQYF. The variable domain in full, completed from reference TRBV5-4 and TRBJ2-5, reads ETGVTQSPTHLIKTRGQQVTLRCSSQSGHNTVSWYQQALGQGPQFIFQYYREEENGRGNFPPRFSGLQFPNYSSELNVNALELDDSALYLCASSLQGVMETQYFGPGTRLLVL.

In this sample, this clone turned up a few times. This chain links TRBV7-6 with TRBJ1-1, with 8 bases that match TRBD1. This CDR3 has 14 residues. J gave up 4 bases and V 5 bases, and 6 bases lay outside the gene matches. Germline V gives CDR1 SGHVS, CDR2 FNYEAQ. CDR3 in DNA: TGTGCCAGCAGCACGAGGACAGGGCCCACTGAAGCTTTCTTT. It codes for CASSTRTGPTEAFF.

This clone was detected only a few times. This chain joins TRBV7-2 and TRBJ2-7, with 10 bases that match TRBD1. CDR1 and CDR2 (germline): SGHTA, FQGNSA. Germline trimming cut 2 bases from V and 3 bases from J; bases unmatched to any gene: 7. This CDR3 contains 16 residues. In DNA, the CDR3 is TGTGCCAGCAGCTTAAGTTCGGACAGGGGGTTCTACGAGCAGTACGTC. Protein product: CASSLSSDRGFYEQYV.